This T cell receptor beta chain was recovered during a study of blood T cell repertoires in COVID-19. Libraries were prepared by immunoSEQ multiplex PCR; TCRdb keeps only in-frame clonotypes and omits some of them. The data hold a few hundred thousand clones, with 82% observed a single time. CDR1 and CDR2 from the germline V gene are SGHVS and FQNEAQ. This CDR3 is built from 14 residues. Losses at the gene ends were 2 bases for V and 5 bases for J; bases not matched to a gene: 4. Patients in Seattle were enrolled during active infection, then followed longitudinally. This chain uses TRBV7-8 with TRBJ2-7, with TRBD2 identical over 9 bases. The source is a woman aged 80 or over with COVID-19, enrolled during active disease. Sequenced input: peripheral blood. Written as DNA, the CDR3 is TGTGCCAGCAGCTTAAAGCGGGAGGCAAACGAGCAGTACTTC. Translation gives CASSLKREANEQYF.